The clone carrying this TCR beta chain showed up just once. As originally analysed: Reference gene primer amplification gave estimated nucleated cell counts. Sequenced by immunoSEQ multiplex PCR; TCRdb stores in-frame clones only, minus some. For V, J and clone size, that table is used; D and trimming come from the DNA. The top ten clones hold 5.6% of a sample with about 210,000 clones, roughly 88% of them seen once. Trimming took off 4 bases at V and 0 bases at J, with 9 bases between the two ends. The CDR3 is 14 residues long. CDR1 and CDR2 from the germline V gene are SGHNT and YYREEE (reference sequence). The sample comes from a study of blood T cell repertoires in COVID-19. At the level of the study: T cells, B-cell-depleted T cells, or PBMCs provided the cDNA or gDNA that served as material.

Everyone who took part was roughly 18 to 100 years old, and they came from roughly 25 US areas. This chain joins TRBV5-4 and TRBJ2-3, with D perhaps TRBD2 (6 bases). Sequencing was performed on PBMCs or T cells enriched from blood (not recorded which). The sequence was obtained from a man between 35 and 55 years old with acute COVID-19. CDR3 coding DNA: TGTGCCAGCAGCCTTAGCGGTAGCACAGATACGCAGTATTTT. It yields the protein CASSLSGSTDTQYF.